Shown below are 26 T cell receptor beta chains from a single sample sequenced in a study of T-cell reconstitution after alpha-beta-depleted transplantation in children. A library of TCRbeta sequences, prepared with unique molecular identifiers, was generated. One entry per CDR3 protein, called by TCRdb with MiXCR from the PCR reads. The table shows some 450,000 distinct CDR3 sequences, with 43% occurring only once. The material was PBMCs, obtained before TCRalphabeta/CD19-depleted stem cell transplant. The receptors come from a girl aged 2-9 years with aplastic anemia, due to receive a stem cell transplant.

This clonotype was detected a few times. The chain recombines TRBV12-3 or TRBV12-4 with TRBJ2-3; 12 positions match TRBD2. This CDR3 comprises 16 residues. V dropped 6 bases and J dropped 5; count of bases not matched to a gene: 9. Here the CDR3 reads CASSLTSGRMGDTQYF. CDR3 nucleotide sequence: TGTGCCAGCAGCCTAACTAGCGGGAGGATGGGAGATACGCAGTATTTT.

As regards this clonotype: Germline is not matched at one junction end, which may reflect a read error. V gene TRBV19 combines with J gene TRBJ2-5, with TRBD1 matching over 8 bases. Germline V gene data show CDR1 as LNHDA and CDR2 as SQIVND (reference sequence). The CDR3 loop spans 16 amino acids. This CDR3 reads CATSIDRGRAYETQYF. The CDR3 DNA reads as TGTGCCACTAGTATTGACAGGGGCCGGGCTTACGAGACCCAGTACTTC. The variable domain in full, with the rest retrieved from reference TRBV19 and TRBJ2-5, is DGGITQSPKYLFRKEGQNVTLSCEQNLNHDAMYWYRQDPGQGLRLIYYSQIVNDFQKGDIAEGYSVSREKKESFPLTVTSAQKNPTAFYLCATSIDRGRAYETQYFGPGTRLLVL.

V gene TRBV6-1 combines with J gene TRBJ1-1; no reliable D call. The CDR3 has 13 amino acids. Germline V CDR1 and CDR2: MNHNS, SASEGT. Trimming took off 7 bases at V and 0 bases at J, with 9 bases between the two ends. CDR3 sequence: CASKNGVNTEAFF. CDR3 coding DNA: TGTGCCAGCAAAAATGGGGTGAACACTGAAGCTTTCTTT.

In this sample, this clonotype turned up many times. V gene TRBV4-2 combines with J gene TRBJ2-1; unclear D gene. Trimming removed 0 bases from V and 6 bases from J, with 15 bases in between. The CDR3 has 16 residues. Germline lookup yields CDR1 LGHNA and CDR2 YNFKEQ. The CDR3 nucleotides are TGTGCCAGCAGCCAAGACTCGAGTGGGGTCTTCAATGAGCAGTTCTTC. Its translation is CASSQDSSGVFNEQFF.

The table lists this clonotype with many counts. The CDR3 coding sequence is TGTGCCGTAATCAGGGCGAGCTACAATGAGCAGTTCTTC. Translating gives CAVIRASYNEQFF. V gene TRBV12-3 or TRBV12-4 combines with J gene TRBJ2-1, with D perhaps matching TRBD1 (5 bases). V was trimmed by 11 bases and J by 3 bases, leaving 14 bases between them. CDR3 size: 13 residues.

The CDR3 sequence: CASITRRGRAEAFF. Written as DNA, the CDR3 is TGTGCCAGCATCACCCGAAGGGGGCGGGCTGAAGCTTTCTTT. V and J are TRBV27 and TRBJ1-1, with 7 bases lining up with TRBD1. The CDR3 extends over 14 amino acids. Germline CDR1 and CDR2: MNHEY and SMNVEV (reference sequence). V shed 7 bases, J shed 6 bases, and the junction held 11 bases outside the gene matches.

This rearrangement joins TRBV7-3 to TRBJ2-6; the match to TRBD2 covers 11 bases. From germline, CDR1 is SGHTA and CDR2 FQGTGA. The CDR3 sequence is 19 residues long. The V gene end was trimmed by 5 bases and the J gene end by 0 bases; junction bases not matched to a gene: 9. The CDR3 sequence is CASSHTLAGGSSGANVLTF. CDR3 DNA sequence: TGTGCCAGCAGCCACACTCTAGCGGGGGGTAGCTCTGGGGCCAACGTCCTGACTTTC.

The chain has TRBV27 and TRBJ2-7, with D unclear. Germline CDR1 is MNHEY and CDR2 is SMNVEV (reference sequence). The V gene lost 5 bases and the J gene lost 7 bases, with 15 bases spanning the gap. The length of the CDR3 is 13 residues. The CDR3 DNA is TGTGCCAGCAGTACTCTACCAATTGTAGAGCAGTACTTC. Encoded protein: CASSTLPIVEQYF.

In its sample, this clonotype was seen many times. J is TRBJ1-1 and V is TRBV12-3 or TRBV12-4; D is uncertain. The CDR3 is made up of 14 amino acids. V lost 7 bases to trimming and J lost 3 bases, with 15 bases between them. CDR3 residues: CASTPAGLYTEAFF. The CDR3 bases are TGTGCCAGCACCCCCGCGGGATTGTACACTGAAGCTTTCTTT.

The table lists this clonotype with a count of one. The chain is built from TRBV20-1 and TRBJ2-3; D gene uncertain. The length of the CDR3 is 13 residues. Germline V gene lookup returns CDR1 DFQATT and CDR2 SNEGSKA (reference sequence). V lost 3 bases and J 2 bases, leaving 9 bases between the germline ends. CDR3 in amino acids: CSASVVTTDTQYF. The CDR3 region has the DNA TGCAGTGCTAGTGTCGTTACCACAGATACGCAGTATTTT.

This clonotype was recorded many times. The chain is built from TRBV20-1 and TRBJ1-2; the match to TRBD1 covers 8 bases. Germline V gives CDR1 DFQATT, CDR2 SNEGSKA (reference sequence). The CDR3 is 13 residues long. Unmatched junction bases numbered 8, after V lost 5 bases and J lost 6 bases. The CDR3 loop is CSALKDREHGYTF. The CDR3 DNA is TGCAGTGCTCTAAAGGACAGGGAGCATGGCTACACCTTC.

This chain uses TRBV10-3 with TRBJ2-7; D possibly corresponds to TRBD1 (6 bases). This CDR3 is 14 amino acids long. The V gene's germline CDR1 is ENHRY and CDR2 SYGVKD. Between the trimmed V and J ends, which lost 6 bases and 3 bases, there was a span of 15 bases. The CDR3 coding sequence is TGTGCCATCAGGAAAACAGGGATAGACTACGAGCAGTACTTC. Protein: CAIRKTGIDYEQYF.

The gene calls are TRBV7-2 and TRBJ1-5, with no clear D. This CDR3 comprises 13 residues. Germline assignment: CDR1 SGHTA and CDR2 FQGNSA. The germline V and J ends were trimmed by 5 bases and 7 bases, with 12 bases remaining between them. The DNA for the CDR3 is TGTGCCAGCAGCCTAGAGGGCCCCCAGCCCCAGCATTTT. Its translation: CASSLEGPQPQHF.

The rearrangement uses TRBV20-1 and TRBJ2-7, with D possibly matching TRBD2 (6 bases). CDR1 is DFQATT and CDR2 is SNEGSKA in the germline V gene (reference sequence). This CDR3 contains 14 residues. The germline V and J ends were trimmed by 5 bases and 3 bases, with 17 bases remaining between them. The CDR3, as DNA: TGCAGTGCTTCCCGCATGGAGGGTGGCTACGAGCAGTACTTC. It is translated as CSASRMEGGYEQYF.

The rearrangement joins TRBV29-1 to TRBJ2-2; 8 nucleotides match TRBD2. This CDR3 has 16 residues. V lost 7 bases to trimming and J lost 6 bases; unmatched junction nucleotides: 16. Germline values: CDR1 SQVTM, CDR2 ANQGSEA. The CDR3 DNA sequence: TGCAGCGCGTTGAGGGGGAGCGGGAGAGGCGCCGGGGAGCTGTTTTTT. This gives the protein CSALRGSGRGAGELFF.

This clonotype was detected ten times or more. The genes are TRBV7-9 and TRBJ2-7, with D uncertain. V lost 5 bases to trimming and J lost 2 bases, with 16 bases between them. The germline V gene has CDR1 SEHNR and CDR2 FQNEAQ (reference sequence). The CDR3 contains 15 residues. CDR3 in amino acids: CASSGILDGTYEQYF. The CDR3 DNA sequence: TGTGCCAGCAGCGGTATCCTCGACGGAACCTACGAGCAGTACTTC. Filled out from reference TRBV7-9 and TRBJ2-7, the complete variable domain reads DTGVSQNPRHKITKRGQNVTFRCDPISEHNRLYWYRQTLGQGPEFLTYFQNEAQLEKSRLLSDRFSAERPKGSFSTLEIQRTEQGDSAMYLCASSGILDGTYEQYFGPGTRLTVT.

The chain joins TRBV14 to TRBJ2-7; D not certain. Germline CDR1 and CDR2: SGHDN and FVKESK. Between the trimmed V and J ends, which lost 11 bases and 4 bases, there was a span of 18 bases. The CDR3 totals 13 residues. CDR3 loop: CARDGPPGYEQYF. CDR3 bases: TGTGCCCGCGACGGGCCCCCAGGATACGAGCAGTACTTC. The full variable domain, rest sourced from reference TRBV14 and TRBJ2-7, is EAGVTQFPSHSVIEKGQTVTLRCDPISGHDNLYWYRRVMGKEIKFLLHFVKESKQDESGMPNNRFLAERTGGTYSTLKVQPAELEDSGVYFCARDGPPGYEQYFGPGTRLTVT.

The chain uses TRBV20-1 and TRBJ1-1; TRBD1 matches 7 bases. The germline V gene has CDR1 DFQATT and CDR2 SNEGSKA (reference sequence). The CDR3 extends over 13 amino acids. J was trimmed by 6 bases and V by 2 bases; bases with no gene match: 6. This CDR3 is CSARRGLQPEAFF. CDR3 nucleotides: TGCAGTGCTAGAAGGGGGCTCCAACCTGAAGCTTTCTTT.

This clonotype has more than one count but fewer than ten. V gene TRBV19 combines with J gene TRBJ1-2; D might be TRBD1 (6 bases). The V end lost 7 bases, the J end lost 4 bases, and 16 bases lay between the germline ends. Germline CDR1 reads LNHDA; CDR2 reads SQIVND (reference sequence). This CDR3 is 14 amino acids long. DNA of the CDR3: TGTGCCAGTATCATTCCTTCACAGGGCTATGGCTACACCTTC. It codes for CASIIPSQGYGYTF.

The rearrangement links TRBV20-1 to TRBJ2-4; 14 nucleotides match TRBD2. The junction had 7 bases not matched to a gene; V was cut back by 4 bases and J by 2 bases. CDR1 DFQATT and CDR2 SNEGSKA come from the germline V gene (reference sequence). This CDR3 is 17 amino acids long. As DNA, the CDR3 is TGCAGTGCTATGACTAGCGGGAGGGCCGTGACCAAAAACATTCAGTACTTC. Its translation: CSAMTSGRAVTKNIQYF.

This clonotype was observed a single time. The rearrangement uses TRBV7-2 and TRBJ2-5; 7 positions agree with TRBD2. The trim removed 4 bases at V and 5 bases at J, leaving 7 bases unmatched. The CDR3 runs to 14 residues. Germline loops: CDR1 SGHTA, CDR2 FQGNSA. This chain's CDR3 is CASSSRTRMETQYF. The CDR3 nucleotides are TGTGCCAGCAGCTCCAGGACTAGAATGGAGACCCAGTACTTC.

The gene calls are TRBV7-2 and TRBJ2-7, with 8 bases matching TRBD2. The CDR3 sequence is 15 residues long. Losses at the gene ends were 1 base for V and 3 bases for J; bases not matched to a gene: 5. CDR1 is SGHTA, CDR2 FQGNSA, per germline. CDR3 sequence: CASSLESGGHYEQYF. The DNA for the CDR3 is TGTGCCAGCAGCTTAGAATCGGGGGGGCACTACGAGCAGTACTTC.

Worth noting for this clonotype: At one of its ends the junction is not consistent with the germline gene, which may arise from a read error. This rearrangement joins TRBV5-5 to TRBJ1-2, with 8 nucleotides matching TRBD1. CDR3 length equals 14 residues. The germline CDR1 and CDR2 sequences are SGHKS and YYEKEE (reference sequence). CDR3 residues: CPSSLTGDSYGYTF. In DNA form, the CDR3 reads TGTCCCAGCAGCTTGACAGGGGACTCCTATGGCTACACCTTC.

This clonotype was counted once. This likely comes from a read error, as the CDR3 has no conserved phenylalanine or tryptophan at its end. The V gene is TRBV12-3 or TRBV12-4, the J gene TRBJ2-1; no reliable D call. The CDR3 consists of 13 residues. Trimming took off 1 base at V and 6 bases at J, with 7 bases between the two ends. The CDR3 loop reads CASSLGVVNEQFL. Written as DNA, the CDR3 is TGTGCCAGCAGTTTAGGCGTAGTCAATGAGCAGTTCCTC.

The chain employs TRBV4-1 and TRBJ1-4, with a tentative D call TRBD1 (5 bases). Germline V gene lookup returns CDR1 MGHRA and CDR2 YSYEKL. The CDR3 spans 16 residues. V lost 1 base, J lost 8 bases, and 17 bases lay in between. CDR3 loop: CASSQGNRGAGEKLFF. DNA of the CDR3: TGCGCCAGCAGCCAAGGCAATCGGGGCGCCGGAGAAAAACTGTTTTTT.

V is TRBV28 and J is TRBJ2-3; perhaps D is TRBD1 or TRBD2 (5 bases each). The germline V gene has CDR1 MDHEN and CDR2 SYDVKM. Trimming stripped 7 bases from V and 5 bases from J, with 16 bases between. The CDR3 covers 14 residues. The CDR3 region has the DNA TGTGCCAGCACCCAGTACGGGGCCGGAGATACGCAGTATTTT. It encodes CASTQYGAGDTQYF.